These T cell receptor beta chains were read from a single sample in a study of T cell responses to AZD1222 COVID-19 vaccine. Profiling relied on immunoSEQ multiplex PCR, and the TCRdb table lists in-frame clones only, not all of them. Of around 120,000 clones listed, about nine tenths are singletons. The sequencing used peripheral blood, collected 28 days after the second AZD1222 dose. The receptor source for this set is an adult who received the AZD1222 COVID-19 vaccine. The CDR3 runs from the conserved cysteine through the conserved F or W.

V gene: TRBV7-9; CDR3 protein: CASSWGSADTQYF
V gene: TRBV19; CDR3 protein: CASSRKNRGMPQPQHF
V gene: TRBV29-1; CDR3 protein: CSVPGRRNTEAFF
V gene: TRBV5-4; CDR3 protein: CASSGQVNSPLHF
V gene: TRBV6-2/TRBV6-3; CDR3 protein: CASSARGGGELFF
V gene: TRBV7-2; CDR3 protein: CASSPRQSPYEQYF
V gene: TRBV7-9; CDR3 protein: CASSLNPTYGYTF
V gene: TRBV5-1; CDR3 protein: CASSLRTSGSGGDNEQFF
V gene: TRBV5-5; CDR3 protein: CASSLAGHSTDTQYF
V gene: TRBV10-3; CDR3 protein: CAIAKGTLTEAFF
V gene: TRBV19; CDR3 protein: CASSRGGFNEKLFF
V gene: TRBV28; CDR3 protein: CASSPGSRGLSGANVLTF
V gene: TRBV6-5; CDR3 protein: CASSSFSYGYTF
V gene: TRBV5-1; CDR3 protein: CASSLEGAYNSPLHF
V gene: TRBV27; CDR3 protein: CASSSGVGNTIYF
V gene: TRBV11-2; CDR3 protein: CASSLNPPPGGQGTF
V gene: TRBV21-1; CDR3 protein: CASSKGRGDQPQHF
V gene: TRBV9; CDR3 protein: CASSVLGTGYEQYF
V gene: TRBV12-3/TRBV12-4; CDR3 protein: CASSSDYNEQFF
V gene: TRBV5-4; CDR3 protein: CASSYSTLPNEKLFF
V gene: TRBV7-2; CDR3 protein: CASSLDRANTEAFF
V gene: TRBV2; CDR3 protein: CASTVTGLVEKLFF
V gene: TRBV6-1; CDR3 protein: CASSEGLGAFEPQHF
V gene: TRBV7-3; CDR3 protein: CASSFYGGAPDTQYF
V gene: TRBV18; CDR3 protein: CASSLRNEQFF
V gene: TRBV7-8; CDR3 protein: CASSFGGAGETQYF
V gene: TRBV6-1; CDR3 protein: CASSEDRLQNQPQHF
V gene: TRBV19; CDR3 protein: CASSPIQGNTGELFF
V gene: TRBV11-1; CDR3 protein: CASSFVGADTIYF
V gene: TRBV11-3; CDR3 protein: CASSPLRAGGPGEQFF
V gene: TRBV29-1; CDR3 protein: CSVVLLETKDSGNTIYF
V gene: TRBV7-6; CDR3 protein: CASSPGVRGPYNSPLHF
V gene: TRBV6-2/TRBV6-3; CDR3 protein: CASSYQGLAGPLGAYNEQFF
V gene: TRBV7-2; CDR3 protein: CASSLNGGAYNEQFF
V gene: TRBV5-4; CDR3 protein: CASRPGGTGGEKLFF
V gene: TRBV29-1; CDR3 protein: CSVVRRDRGQYEQYF
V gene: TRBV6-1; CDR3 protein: CASSERGNNQPQHF
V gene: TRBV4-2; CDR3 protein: CASSQDTLSNEKLFF
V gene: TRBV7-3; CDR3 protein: CASSQNRNTEAFF
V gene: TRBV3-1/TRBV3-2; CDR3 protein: CASSQVRCTQYF
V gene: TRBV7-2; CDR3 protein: CASSQGGGRNQPQHF
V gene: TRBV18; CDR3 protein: CASSPQRGGDTEAFF
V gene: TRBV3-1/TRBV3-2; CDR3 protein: CASSPDRGNYGHTF
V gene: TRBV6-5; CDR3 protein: CASSYLASSHEQYF
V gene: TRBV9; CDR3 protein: CASSVGGGGNQPQHF
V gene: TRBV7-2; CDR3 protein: CASKGQGSTEAFF
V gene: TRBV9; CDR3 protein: CASSVGGRSYEQYF